This T cell receptor (beta chain) was captured in a study of blood T cell repertoires in COVID-19. Whole-study context: Specimens from acute and convalescent COVID-19 originated in the United States, Italy and Spain. Sources were T cells, B-cell-depleted T cells, or PBMCs; the material itself was cDNA or gDNA.

Per the original data handling: By means of reference gene primer amplification, nucleated cell counts were estimated. Libraries were prepared by immunoSEQ multiplex PCR; TCRdb keeps only in-frame clonotypes and omits some of them. The V and J calls and the clone size are those of that table, but D and trimming were determined from the DNA. The repertoire holds 110,000 to 150,000 clones, with approximately 89% as singletons. The origin of this receptor is a woman aged 45 to 65 with acute or convalescent COVID-19. Sequenced: peripheral blood.

CDR3 residues: CASSPSTGSSNQPQHF. As DNA, the CDR3 is TGTGCCAGCTCACCCTCGACAGGGTCGAGCAATCAGCCCCAGCATTTT. V gene TRBV18 combines with J gene TRBJ1-5, with 7 positions matching TRBD1. CDR3 length: 16 amino acids. The V segment lost 3 bases and the J segment 1 base; nucleotides outside the gene matches: 6. Germline CDR1 KGHSH, CDR2 LQKENI.